Following are 20 T cell receptor beta chains from one sample sequenced in a study of regulatory T cells in long-lasting Graves disease. The time point is: persistent/refractory GD, antithyroid drugs over 5 years with positive TRAb. RNA from PBMCs was the source of the TCR library. Construction of the TCR beta libraries employed iRepertoire HTBI primers in conjunction with Arm-PCR of CDR3 regions. TCRdb reprocessed the multiplex PCR reads via MiXCR and lists one record per CDR3 protein. The sample has around 430,000 distinct CDR3 sequences; about 22% are singletons. Specimen: peripheral blood mononuclear cells (PBMCs), collected when the disease was refractory, from a patient treated with antithyroid drugs. These receptors originate from a female donor with Graves disease.

This clonotype has more than one count but fewer than ten. This chain links TRBV30 with TRBJ2-7; tentative D call: TRBD2 (5 bases). CDR1 is GTSNPN, CDR2 SVGIG, per germline (reference sequence). With 7 bases removed from V and 0 bases from J, the gap between germline ends came to 10 bases. CDR3 length equals 12 residues. CDR3 DNA sequence: TGTGCCTTAAAGCGGCCCTCCTACGAGCAGTACTTC. Protein sequence: CALKRPSYEQYF.

A few counts support this clonotype. The CDR3 nucleotides are TGTGCCAGCAGCTTAGGTGGTCACACGTCCTACGAGCAGTACTTC. It codes for CASSLGGHTSYEQYF. This chain uses TRBV2 with TRBJ2-7; D remains unclear. Germline V gene data show CDR1 as SNHLY and CDR2 as FYNNEI. The CDR3 extends over 15 amino acids. Trimming removed 6 bases at V and 1 base at J, with 16 bases between. The entire variable domain, with the rest obtained from reference TRBV2 and TRBJ2-7, is as follows: EPEVTQTPSHQVTQMGQEVILRCVPISNHLYFYWYRQILGQKVEFLVSFYNNEISEKSEIFDDQFSVERPDGSNFTLKIRSTKLEDSAMYFCASSLGGHTSYEQYFGPGTRLTVT.

The chain recombines TRBV5-1 with TRBJ2-3; D may correspond to TRBD1 or TRBD2 (5 bases each). V was shortened by 1 base and J by 6 bases, with 15 bases between the two germline ends. Per the germline V gene, CDR1 is SGHRS and CDR2 is YFSETQ. This CDR3 region has 15 residues. The DNA for the CDR3 is TGCGCCAGCAGCTTGTTTGGGACGGTTGGCGATACGCAGTATTTT. It codes for CASSLFGTVGDTQYF.

This clonotype was observed a few times. The chain links TRBV6-2 or TRBV6-3 to TRBJ2-5; D might be TRBD1 (5 bases). The germline V gene has CDR1 MNHEY and CDR2 SVGEGT. V was clipped by 0 bases and J by 3 bases, with 8 bases between them. The CDR3 covers 14 residues. The CDR3 DNA reads as TGTGCCAGCAGTTACTCGGACAAAAAAGAGACCCAGTACTTC. It is translated as CASSYSDKKETQYF.

The chain carries TRBV5-1 and TRBJ2-2; weak D call: TRBD1 (5 bases). V lost 5 bases, J lost 3 bases, and 17 bases lay in between. Per the germline V gene, CDR1 is SGHRS and CDR2 is YFSETQ. The CDR3 runs to 16 residues. CDR3 DNA: TGCGCCAGCAGTTTTGACGGTGCAGGGTACACCGGGGAGCTGTTTTTT. Amino acids: CASSFDGAGYTGELFF.

This clonotype was detected only a few times. Germline and junction disagree at one end, which may indicate a read error. V is TRBV30 and J is TRBJ1-5, with D perhaps TRBD1 (5 bases). CDR3 length equals 16 residues. CDR1 GTSNPN and CDR2 SVGIG come from the germline V gene (reference sequence). CDR3 region: CAWSVRGGASNQPQHF. CDR3 bases: TGTGCTTGGAGTGTACGGGGCGGAGCGAGCAATCAGCCCCAGCATTTT.

A note on this clonotype: The junction and the germline gene differ at one end; a read error may be behind it. The rearrangement uses TRBV5-1 and TRBJ2-2, with unresolved D. Germline V lookup: CDR1 SGHRS, CDR2 YFSETQ. The CDR3 runs to 15 residues. The CDR3 bases are TGTGCCAGCAGCTTGTCCTTGATGTACCCCGGGGAGCTGTTTTTT. Translated, it gives CASSLSLMYPGELFF.

The chain uses TRBV7-6 and TRBJ1-5; D unresolved. The CDR3 extends over 15 amino acids. Trimming pared 5 bases from V and 0 bases from J, leaving 11 bases between. Germline values: CDR1 SGHVS, CDR2 FNYEAQ. This chain's CDR3 is CASSPGGNSNQPQHF. For the CDR3, the DNA is TGTGCCAGCAGCCCGGGCGGTAATAGCAATCAGCCCCAGCATTTT.

The chain recombines TRBV29-1 with TRBJ1-1, with D tentatively TRBD1 (5 bases). V lost 3 bases, J lost 1 base, and 6 bases lay in between. Germline V gene data show CDR1 as SQVTM and CDR2 as ANQGSEA. This CDR3 is built from 12 residues. The CDR3 nucleotides are TGCAGCGTTGATGGGGCGAACACTGAAGCTTTCTTT. This codes for CSVDGANTEAFF.

The V gene is TRBV4-1, the J gene TRBJ1-1; D gene ambiguous. The CDR3 contains 14 residues. V gave up 4 bases and J gave up 0 bases, with 9 bases separating them. CDR1 is MGHRA, CDR2 YSYEKL, per germline. The CDR3 DNA follows: TGCGCCAGCAGCCCTTGGGCTTTGAACACTGAAGCTTTCTTT. It codes for CASSPWALNTEAFF.

This clonotype showed up many times. This chain uses TRBV28 with TRBJ2-2; D is undetermined. V was shortened by 6 bases and J by 2 bases, with 16 bases between the two germline ends. Germline V lookup: CDR1 MDHEN, CDR2 SYDVKM. The CDR3 spans 16 residues. CDR3 residues: CASSRVGSVNTGELFF. CDR3 DNA sequence: TGTGCCAGCAGCAGAGTCGGGTCAGTCAACACCGGGGAGCTGTTTTTT.

This clonotype was seen a handful of times. The chain recombines TRBV3-1 with TRBJ2-7; D remains unclear. The CDR3 spans 13 residues. Germline CDR1 LGHDT, CDR2 YNNKEL (reference sequence). Trimming took off 0 bases at V and 6 bases at J, with 9 bases between the two ends. CDR3 amino acids: CASSQDLGFEQYF. The CDR3, as DNA: TGTGCCAGCAGCCAAGATCTAGGGTTCGAGCAGTACTTC.

This clonotype was seen many times. The DNA of the CDR3 is TGTGCCACCAGTGCGTCTCTAGCGGGATTATACGAGCAGTACTTC. Its protein is CATSASLAGLYEQYF. V is TRBV24-1 and J is TRBJ2-7; 9 positions match TRBD2. This CDR3 region has 15 residues. V dropped 5 bases and J dropped 4; count of bases not matched to a gene: 8. Germline loops: CDR1 KGHDR, CDR2 SFDVKD.

In regard to this clonotype: One end of the junction varies from germline; a read error may be responsible. The chain couples TRBV6-2 or TRBV6-3 to TRBJ2-5; 8 nucleotides match TRBD1. The V gene's germline CDR1 is MNHEY and CDR2 SVGEGT. The CDR3 runs 20 residues. This chain's CDR3 is CAGSETSPGQVVPMVETQYF. As DNA, the CDR3 is TGTGCCGGCAGCGAAACGTCACCGGGACAGGTGGTCCCCATGGTAGAGACCCAGTACTTC.

This chain uses TRBV5-1 with TRBJ1-5; possible D gene TRBD1, 6 bases. Looked up from germline, CDR1 is SGHRS and CDR2 is YFSETQ. CDR3 length equals 17 residues. Trimming removed 0 bases at V and 5 bases at J, with 18 bases between. Written as DNA, the CDR3 is TGCGCCAGCAGCTTGGGGGGTGGCAGGGGCGTGGATCAGCCCCAGCATTTT. This codes for CASSLGGGRGVDQPQHF.

This clonotype was picked up a small number of times. V gene TRBV19 combines with J gene TRBJ2-7; D could derive from TRBD1 or TRBD2 (5 bases each). CDR1 and CDR2 from the germline V gene are LNHDA and SQIVND (reference sequence). This CDR3 has 15 amino acids. V was trimmed by 3 bases and J by 3 bases, leaving 15 bases between them. This CDR3 reads CASSIIRDVSYEQYF. In DNA, the CDR3 is TGTGCCAGTAGTATCATCCGGGACGTAAGCTACGAGCAGTACTTC.

This clonotype was counted at least ten times. The J gene is TRBJ1-4, the V gene TRBV19; no reliable D call. Germline V CDR1 and CDR2: LNHDA, SQIVND (reference sequence). V dropped 10 bases and J dropped 0 bases, with 15 bases sitting between them. This CDR3 spans 15 amino acids. The CDR3 DNA reads TGTGCCACCACATCTCTACAGACAACTAATGAAAAACTGTTTTTT. Its protein is CATTSLQTTNEKLFF.

The rearrangement links TRBV5-6 to TRBJ1-5; D may be TRBD1 (6 bases). CDR1 is SGHDT, CDR2 YYEEEE, per germline. There are 15 residues in the CDR3. V lost 0 bases, J lost 2 bases, and 9 bases lay in between. The CDR3 nucleotides are TGTGCCAGCAGCTTGGGGCACAGGGGCAATCAGCCCCAGCATTTT. It yields the protein CASSLGHRGNQPQHF.

This clonotype was recorded at least ten times. The rearrangement uses TRBV12-3 or TRBV12-4 and TRBJ1-5; 12 bases map to TRBD1. The J segment lost 6 bases and the V segment lost 5 bases, leaving 11 bases of the junction unmatched. The CDR3 consists of 17 residues. The CDR3 protein is CASSRPGTGGGFQPQHF. Written as DNA, the CDR3 is TGTGCCAGCAGTCGTCCCGGGACAGGGGGCGGTTTTCAGCCCCAGCATTTT.

This clonotype was seen repeatedly, ten times or more. This chain connects TRBV12-3 or TRBV12-4 to TRBJ1-6; D not certain. Trimming cost V 7 bases and J 7 bases, with 17 bases left between them. CDR3 length equals 15 residues. The CDR3 sequence is CASTDNRSRNSPLHF. In nucleotides, the CDR3 is TGTGCCAGCACTGACAACCGTTCGAGAAATTCACCCCTCCACTTT.